This is a list of T cell receptor beta chains from one sample in a study of CXCR3-negative and CXCR3-positive naive CD8 T cells. TCRdb reprocessed the 5' RACE reads, with one entry per CDR3 protein and no DNA. The sample table sets out 140,000 to 150,000 distinct CDR3 sequences. Specimen: naive CXCR3+ CD8+ T cells from blood. All receptors derive from a human donor in good health. Some clones in this sample may be carry-over from other donors' samples. The CDR3 runs from the conserved cysteine through the conserved F or W. Each record gives: J gene, V gene, CDR3 protein.

j_call: TRBJ1-1; v_call: TRBV15; cdr3_aa: CATSTRTGGTEAFF
j_call: TRBJ2-2; v_call: TRBV7-6; cdr3_aa: CASSSFLAGAESGELFF
j_call: TRBJ2-1; v_call: TRBV29-1; cdr3_aa: CSVAQGAFYNEQFF
j_call: TRBJ1-5; v_call: TRBV12-3/TRBV12-4; cdr3_aa: CASSIADYGNQPQHF
j_call: TRBJ2-5; v_call: TRBV29-1; cdr3_aa: CSVISFRDVGETQYF
j_call: TRBJ2-7; v_call: TRBV4-3; cdr3_aa: CASSQETGPGEQYF
j_call: TRBJ2-1; v_call: TRBV7-9; cdr3_aa: CATSLSGSSYNEQFF
j_call: TRBJ2-7; v_call: TRBV6-1; cdr3_aa: CASSPRDGTYEQYF
j_call: TRBJ1-5; v_call: TRBV6-5; cdr3_aa: CASSSLDAGVQLQHF
j_call: TRBJ1-1; v_call: TRBV4-1; cdr3_aa: CASSPDRGLNTEAFF
j_call: TRBJ2-4; v_call: TRBV7-9; cdr3_aa: CASSSGQEQYF
j_call: TRBJ2-5; v_call: TRBV7-9; cdr3_aa: CASSLAQLTRPYQETQYF
j_call: TRBJ2-3; v_call: TRBV9; cdr3_aa: CASSPTGSTDTQYF
j_call: TRBJ2-5; v_call: TRBV10-3; cdr3_aa: CAISDDEKRGQETQYF
j_call: TRBJ1-2; v_call: TRBV15; cdr3_aa: CATSIGQGNYGYTF
j_call: TRBJ2-3; v_call: TRBV28; cdr3_aa: CASRQRLAGGGTDTQYF
j_call: TRBJ2-5; v_call: TRBV14; cdr3_aa: CASSQGFQETQYF
j_call: TRBJ2-7; v_call: TRBV7-9; cdr3_aa: CASSLVAGDEQYF
j_call: TRBJ1-2; v_call: TRBV11-3; cdr3_aa: CASSPQGHLNYGYTF
j_call: TRBJ2-7; v_call: TRBV6-1; cdr3_aa: CASSELTGTAPYEQYF
j_call: TRBJ2-5; v_call: TRBV9; cdr3_aa: CASSVAGGPAETQYF
j_call: TRBJ2-5; v_call: TRBV6-2/TRBV6-3; cdr3_aa: CASTLAGDPGTQYF
j_call: TRBJ2-7; v_call: TRBV7-3; cdr3_aa: CASSGYGGADYEQYF
j_call: TRBJ1-1; v_call: TRBV9; cdr3_aa: CASSVEPRRDTEAFF
j_call: TRBJ1-5; v_call: TRBV27; cdr3_aa: CASSRPGQPQHF
j_call: TRBJ2-7; v_call: TRBV28; cdr3_aa: CASSESGGIYEQYF
j_call: TRBJ1-2; v_call: TRBV12-3/TRBV12-4; cdr3_aa: CASSLQLYGYTF
j_call: TRBJ1-3; v_call: TRBV4-2; cdr3_aa: CASSQDRPGSGNTIYF
j_call: TRBJ2-3; v_call: TRBV7-2; cdr3_aa: CASSFKGGTDTQYF
j_call: TRBJ2-3; v_call: TRBV5-5; cdr3_aa: CASSSRGEITDTQYF
j_call: TRBJ1-2; v_call: TRBV28; cdr3_aa: CASSSTGWGAYGYTF
j_call: TRBJ2-1; v_call: TRBV7-3; cdr3_aa: CASSQYGGDGLNEQFF
j_call: TRBJ2-7; v_call: TRBV11-2; cdr3_aa: CASSLTSGGVVEGQYF
j_call: TRBJ2-7; v_call: TRBV5-1; cdr3_aa: CASSLRGGTYEQYF
j_call: TRBJ2-1; v_call: TRBV29-1; cdr3_aa: CSVEGMRGVFHNEQFF
j_call: TRBJ2-7; v_call: TRBV5-4; cdr3_aa: CASSWRGTGGREQYF
j_call: TRBJ2-7; v_call: TRBV7-2; cdr3_aa: CASSLLRGGYYEQYF
j_call: TRBJ2-3; v_call: TRBV7-2; cdr3_aa: CASSLFYLPTDTQYF
j_call: TRBJ1-2; v_call: TRBV6-5; cdr3_aa: CASSYSYTDGYTF
j_call: TRBJ2-7; v_call: TRBV29-1; cdr3_aa: CSVEPTPYEQYF
j_call: TRBJ2-2; v_call: TRBV6-2/TRBV6-3; cdr3_aa: CASRGWRSQRELFF
j_call: TRBJ1-6; v_call: TRBV7-3; cdr3_aa: CASSLTATGNSPLHF
j_call: TRBJ2-2; v_call: TRBV6-6; cdr3_aa: CASTFPFEGITGELFF
j_call: TRBJ2-3; v_call: TRBV28; cdr3_aa: CASSSRPSSTDTQYF
j_call: TRBJ1-2; v_call: TRBV29-1; cdr3_aa: CSVRGNYGYTF
j_call: TRBJ2-1; v_call: TRBV6-2/TRBV6-3; cdr3_aa: CASSPSSGMPYNEQFF
j_call: TRBJ1-2; v_call: TRBV18; cdr3_aa: CASSPSEGQEYGYTF
j_call: TRBJ1-2; v_call: TRBV5-1; cdr3_aa: CASTVNTGFANYGYTF
j_call: TRBJ2-2; v_call: TRBV30; cdr3_aa: CAWSVSGELFF
j_call: TRBJ2-2; v_call: TRBV7-9; cdr3_aa: CASSAREGTTGELFF
j_call: TRBJ1-1; v_call: TRBV3-1; cdr3_aa: CASSQRTAGPTF
j_call: TRBJ2-1; v_call: TRBV7-6; cdr3_aa: CASSLNVPGDRSYNEQFF
j_call: TRBJ1-4; v_call: TRBV7-9; cdr3_aa: CASSSTSDGEKLFF
j_call: TRBJ2-2; v_call: TRBV12-3/TRBV12-4; cdr3_aa: CASSFGGSRELFF
j_call: TRBJ1-1; v_call: TRBV12-5; cdr3_aa: CASGTKYTEAFF
j_call: TRBJ2-1; v_call: TRBV3-1; cdr3_aa: CASSHRVYNEQFF
j_call: TRBJ2-7; v_call: TRBV28; cdr3_aa: CASSLLTPGQPYEQYF